Listed below are T cell receptor beta chains from one sample, sequenced in a study of molecular identifiers for immune sequencing clone quantification. TCRdb analysed the PCR reads with MiXCR anew, one entry per CDR3 protein. The sample has approximately 97,000 distinct CDR3 sequences; about 35% are singletons. The material sequenced was naive CD8+ T cells from blood, with Jurkat cell RNA spiked in. Receptors were obtained from a human donor in good health. Some libraries in this study had Jurkat cell RNA spiked in. Both conserved end residues are part of each CDR3. The D gene is left open where the match is weak.

v_call,d_call,j_call,cdr3_aa
TRBV28,TRBD1,TRBJ2-2,CASSLDRVGGETGELFF
TRBV4-3,-,TRBJ2-7,CASSPALSYEQYF
TRBV19,-,TRBJ1-5,CASSMGGTNQPQHF
TRBV6-5,-,TRBJ2-2,CASSYHSGISTGELFF
TRBV19,TRBD1,TRBJ1-1,CASNSGGTEAFF
TRBV7-9,-,TRBJ2-7,CASSFGDPGQYF
TRBV6-2/TRBV6-3,TRBD2,TRBJ2-2,CATQSGGANGELFF
TRBV18,TRBD2,TRBJ2-7,CASSPRTSGAQRNEQYF
TRBV4-3,TRBD1,TRBJ1-1,CASSHRGQAGTEAFF
TRBV5-4,-,TRBJ2-5,CASSLDTGQETQYF
TRBV28,TRBD2,TRBJ2-1,CASSLSGAYNEQFF
TRBV14,-,TRBJ2-7,CASSQDRVVRGFGPEQYF
TRBV5-4,TRBD1,TRBJ2-7,CASSYPGTETAYEQYF
TRBV4-3,-,TRBJ2-1,CASSQDALVRDNEQFF
TRBV25-1,-,TRBJ2-3,CASSANGRVTDTQYF
TRBV6-5,TRBD1,TRBJ2-2,CASSPSQGAGELFF
TRBV20-1,-,TRBJ2-7,CRARDGQALGISSNELYF
TRBV5-1,-,TRBJ2-1,CASSTVESSYNEQFF
TRBV28,-,TRBJ1-4,CAGSLGTFATNEKLFF
TRBV6-2/TRBV6-3,-,TRBJ2-7,CASSYPAYEQYF
TRBV5-6,-,TRBJ2-2,CASCPLAGELFF
TRBV28,-,TRBJ2-1,CATTGTVPHEQFF
TRBV4-3,TRBD2,TRBJ2-7,CASSQEDSGGYEQYF
TRBV28,TRBD1,TRBJ2-3,CASSSTGASTDTQYF
TRBV28,TRBD2,TRBJ2-7,CASSPFRGGPHEQYF
TRBV5-1,-,TRBJ1-1,CVSSLGRNTEAFF
TRBV7-6,-,TRBJ2-5,CASSRPMDQETQYF
TRBV10-3,TRBD1,TRBJ2-7,CAISEDRAVSYEQYF
TRBV9,-,TRBJ1-5,CASSADWTATWPQHF
TRBV7-2,-,TRBJ2-7,CASSLGFGYEQYF
TRBV27,-,TRBJ2-3,CASSLPPTQYF
TRBV28,-,TRBJ2-7,CASSLSQANYEQYF
TRBV9,TRBD2,TRBJ2-2,CASSGIGTSGSWNTGELFF
TRBV3-1,TRBD1,TRBJ2-7,CASSQDARTGYTYEQYF
TRBV7-7,-,TRBJ2-1,CASSLEVAALPDEQFF
TRBV9,-,TRBJ2-2,CASSVEGTGELFF
TRBV5-4,-,TRBJ2-5,CASSHRTDWETQYF
TRBV11-2,TRBD1,TRBJ2-1,CASSLGDSQFF
TRBV7-8,-,TRBJ2-1,CASSLKRGFSYNEQFF
TRBV28,TRBD1,TRBJ1-1,CASSPQDRSSTEAFF
TRBV27,-,TRBJ2-3,CASSPTRLTSTDTQYF
TRBV12-3/TRBV12-4,-,TRBJ2-3,CASDASGTTSTDTQYF